The T cell receptor (beta chain) described here comes from a study of blood T cell repertoires in COVID-19. V was clipped by 6 bases and J by 5 bases; unmatched bases: 9. The CDR3 covers 14 residues. Germline V gene data show CDR1 as SGHTS and CDR2 as YDEGEE. Profiled with immunoSEQ multiplex PCR; TCRdb holds only in-frame clones, not every one. This sample has approximately 36,000 clones; about two thirds occur once, and the top ten carry roughly a tenth. This receptor was taken from a man between 65 and 85 years old with COVID-19, enrolled during active disease. The material sequenced was peripheral blood. This chain links TRBV5-8 with TRBJ2-3, with 7 positions matching TRBD2. This CDR3 is CASTSGEGRDTQYF. CDR3 sequence (DNA): TGTGCCAGCACCTCGGGGGAGGGACGAGATACGCAGTATTTT.